Ten or more counts support the clone carrying this TCR beta chain. The antigen remains undetermined. Researchers tagged individual cDNA molecules with unique molecular identifiers. TCRdb used MiXCR to reprocess the 5' RACE reads, holding one entry per CDR3 protein. The repertoire consists of 95,000 to 100,000 distinct CDR3 sequences, with about 13% occurring once and the leading ten covering 2% to 2.5%. This sample is drawn from a study of early T cells in non-severe SARS-CoV-2 infection. The overall study: Alpha and beta chains were unpaired, from unsorted whole-blood bulk RNA. Regarding the study as a whole: VDJdb-based annotation leaned toward anti-spike CD8 responses and missed private and CD4 specificities.

Germline V gene data show CDR1 as SGHAT and CDR2 as FQDESV (reference sequence). CDR3 length equals 16 residues. Trimming removed 1 base from V and 4 bases from J; junction bases left unmatched: 6. The clonotype comes from an adult who was a healthcare worker with PCR-confirmed SARS-CoV-2 infection or an uninfected control (not recorded which). V and J are TRBV11-1 and TRBJ2-1; 8 bases match TRBD2. Sample: whole blood. The CDR3 coding sequence is TGTGCCAGCAGCTTAGAGCTGGGCGGGGGGTACAATGAGCAGTTCTTC. Encoded protein: CASSLELGGGYNEQFF.